This TCR beta chain was observed in a study of blood T cell repertoires in COVID-19. Study-wide context: Acute and convalescent COVID-19 samples came from the United States, Italy and Spain.

The protocol was immunoSEQ multiplex PCR, while the TCRdb copy is restricted to in-frame clones and leaves out a portion. Of some 190,000 clones in the sample, 70% to 90% were seen once. In germline, CDR1 is SGHDN, CDR2 FVKESK. This CDR3 has 14 residues. The V end was cut by 1 base, the J end by 6 bases, with 11 bases between. The chain is built from TRBV14 and TRBJ2-3, with a possible D match to TRBD2 (5 bases). This TCR was sampled from a young man with acute COVID-19. The sequenced material came from PBMCs or T cells enriched from blood (not recorded which). CDR3 protein: CASSQGPWRDTQYF. The CDR3 region has the DNA TGTGCCAGCAGCCAAGGACCCTGGAGGGATACGCAGTATTTT. The whole variable domain, filled in from reference TRBV14 and TRBJ2-3, reads EAGVTQFPSHSVIEKGQTVTLRCDPISGHDNLYWYRRVMGKEIKFLLHFVKESKQDESGMPNNRFLAERTGGTYSTLKVQPAELEDSGVYFCASSQGPWRDTQYFGPGTRLTVL.